This note documents a single TCR beta chain sequence. Its cognate antigen is unknown. The source of the sample is a study of T cell repertoires in cytomegalovirus infection. Each CDR3 protein is one row after TCRdb ran MiXCR on the reads. This sample has hundreds of thousands of distinct CDR3 sequences, with approximately 31% found just once. The V end was cut by 6 bases, the J end by 6 bases, with 16 bases between. The germline V gene has CDR1 MNHNS and CDR2 SASEGT. This CDR3 comprises 14 residues. Study-level findings and limits: The ex vivo response was dominated by HLA-C-restricted CMV-specific TCR beta clonotypes.

The sequenced material came from PBMCs. V and J are TRBV6-1 and TRBJ2-3, with D tentatively TRBD2 (7 bases). This clonotype was sampled from a human donor in good health (CMV status not recorded). Some clones in this sample may be carry-over from other donors' samples. CDR3 nucleotide sequence: TGTGCCAGCAGAGAGGGGGGGGGGCGGGATACGCAGTATTTT. The encoded protein is CASREGGGRDTQYF.